The 31 T cell receptor beta chains below come from one sample, sequenced in a study of blood T cell repertoires in COVID-19. The table came from immunoSEQ multiplex PCR; TCRdb's copy has only in-frame clones and leaves some out. The data show approximately 90,000 clones, with approximately 78% seen just once and 0.95% to 1.5% held by the top ten. Sequenced sample: peripheral blood. Receptors were obtained from a woman of 80 years or more with acute or convalescent COVID-19.

This clone came up a few times. The chain links TRBV11-3 to TRBJ2-1, with 7 nucleotides matching TRBD2. This CDR3 is built from 16 residues. The germline V gene encodes CDR1 SGHNT and CDR2 YENEEA. With V trimmed by 1 base and J by 0 bases, 3 bases remained unmatched. The CDR3 is CASSLASGSSYNEQFF. The CDR3 nucleotides read TGTGCCAGCAGCTTAGCTAGCGGAAGCTCCTACAATGAGCAGTTCTTC.

This clone showed up just a few times. This chain connects TRBV28 to TRBJ2-7, with 8 bases fitting TRBD1. With 10 bases clipped from V and 6 bases from J, the junction kept 8 bases outside the gene matches. The CDR3 length is 12 residues. Germline lookup yields CDR1 MDHEN and CDR2 SYDVKM. For the CDR3, the DNA is TGTGCCACAAAACACGACAGGGGCGAGCAGTACTTC. This sequence encodes CATKHDRGEQYF.

The chain recombines TRBV4-2 with TRBJ1-2; 8 positions agree with TRBD1. Germline loops: CDR1 LGHNA, CDR2 YNFKEQ. The CDR3 totals 15 residues. The ends lost 1 base at V and 5 bases at J; junction bases unmatched: 6. The CDR3 is CASSQAAGQGYGYTF. DNA of the CDR3: TGTGCCAGCAGCCAAGCCGCCGGACAGGGATATGGCTACACCTTC.

This chain connects TRBV11-2 to TRBJ2-1; tentative D call: TRBD1 (5 bases). The CDR3 totals 12 residues. Trimming stripped 5 bases from V and 5 bases from J, with 7 bases between. CDR1 and CDR2 (germline): SGHAT, FQNNGV. The CDR3 coding sequence is TGTGCCAGCAGCGGGGCCAACAATGAGCAGTTCTTC. The encoded protein is CASSGANNEQFF. The whole variable domain, remainder taken from reference TRBV11-2 and TRBJ2-1, is EAGVAQSPRYKIIEKRQSVAFWCNPISGHATLYWYQQILGQGPKLLIQFQNNGVVDDSQLPKDRFSAERLKGVDSTLKIQPAKLEDSAVYLCASSGANNEQFFGPGTRLTVL.

This CDR3 reads CASSIPGISYEQYF. The DNA of the CDR3 is TGTGCCAGCAGTATCCCCGGGATCTCCTACGAGCAGTACTTC. The chain has TRBV28 and TRBJ2-7; a possible D gene is TRBD2 (5 bases). Germline V gives CDR1 MDHEN, CDR2 SYDVKM. The ends were cut back, 5 bases at V and 0 bases at J, with 11 bases in the middle. The CDR3 has 14 residues. Looking up the rest from reference TRBV28 and TRBJ2-7 gives the full variable domain: DVKVTQSSRYLVKRTGEKVFLECVQDMDHENMFWYRQDPGLGLRLIYFSYDVKMKEKGDIPEGYSVSREKKERFSLILESASTNQTSMYLCASSIPGISYEQYFGPGTRLTVT.

V and J are TRBV2 and TRBJ1-2; 7 nucleotides agree with TRBD1. Trimming took 6 bases from V and 3 from J; bases not matched to a gene: 7. The CDR3 runs to 14 residues. Germline V gives CDR1 SNHLY, CDR2 FYNNEI. DNA for the CDR3: TGTGCCAGCAGAACAGGGGAGAAGTACTATGGCTACACCTTC. This sequence encodes CASRTGEKYYGYTF.

CDR3 region: CASSFGMTGLSPLHF. The CDR3 DNA sequence: TGTGCCAGCAGCTTTGGGATGACAGGGTTGTCACCCCTCCACTTT. This chain uses TRBV7-2 with TRBJ1-6; 7 bases map to TRBD1. CDR1 is SGHTA, CDR2 FQGNSA, per germline. With V trimmed by 3 bases and J by 10 bases, 9 bases remained unmatched. CDR3 size: 15 residues. Full variable domain (missing parts from reference TRBV7-2 and TRBJ1-6): GAGVSQSPSNKVTEKGKDVELRCDPISGHTALYWYRQSLGQGLEFLIYFQGNSAPDKSGLPSDRFSAERTGGSVSTLTIQRTQQEDSAVYLCASSFGMTGLSPLHFGNGTRLTVT.

The chain uses TRBV7-2 and TRBJ2-7; TRBD2 might be the D (6 bases). This CDR3 is built from 13 residues. Germline CDR1 SGHTA, CDR2 FQGNSA. Trimming removed 10 bases at V and 1 base at J, with 14 bases between. CDR3 nucleotides: TGTGCCACGGGGGAAAAGAATTCCTACGAGCAGTACTTC. Translating gives CATGEKNSYEQYF.

This chain joins TRBV21-1 and TRBJ2-1; TRBD1, as called in the table, went unchecked against the DNA. TRBV21-1 counts as a pseudogene. This CDR3 is built from 13 residues. In DNA, the CDR3 is TGTGCCAGCAGCGGACGGGACAGCAATGAGCAGTTCTTC. Amino acid sequence: CASSGRDSNEQFF.

The sample holds one count of this clone. This chain joins TRBV10-1 and TRBJ2-2, with 9 bases lining up with TRBD1. The V segment lost 8 bases and the J segment 6 bases; nucleotides outside the gene matches: 7. The CDR3 is 14 residues long. Germline CDR1 reads WNHNN; CDR2 reads SYGVQD (reference sequence). The CDR3 bases are TGCGCCAGCTCGGGACAGGGTGCGGCCGGGGAGCTGTTTTTT. Its translation is CASSGQGAAGELFF.

Concerning this clone: At one boundary the junction diverges from the germline segment, which might be a read error. The gene calls are TRBV6-1 and TRBJ1-2; 7 bases are shared with TRBD1. The CDR3 is 14 residues long. Per the germline V gene, CDR1 is MNHNS and CDR2 is SASEGT. The CDR3 loop is CASIERGQPYGYTF. CDR3 sequence (DNA): TGTGCCAGCATTGAACGGGGACAGCCCTATGGCTACACCTTC.

V is TRBV5-6 and J is TRBJ2-7, with 9 bases that match TRBD1. This CDR3 spans 15 amino acids. With V trimmed by 3 bases and J by 6 bases, 10 bases remained unmatched. Germline lookup yields CDR1 SGHDT and CDR2 YYEEEE. The CDR3 coding sequence is TGTGCCAGCAGCTCGGTGGGACAGGGAGGGCTCGAGCAGTACTTC. Translated: CASSSVGQGGLEQYF.

The chain links TRBV11-1 to TRBJ1-6; 7 bases map to TRBD1. Per the germline V gene, CDR1 is SGHAT and CDR2 is FQDESV (reference sequence). The CDR3 runs to 14 residues. Unmatched junction bases numbered 8, after V lost 7 bases and J lost 8 bases. CDR3: CASNGPDRYSPLHF. The CDR3 region has the DNA TGTGCCAGCAATGGGCCGGACAGGTATTCACCCCTCCACTTT.

V and J are TRBV5-1 and TRBJ2-1, with D maybe TRBD1 (5 bases). Trimming shortened V by 6 bases and J by 0 bases, and 16 bases separated the two germline ends. The germline V gene encodes CDR1 SGHRS and CDR2 YFSETQ. This CDR3 contains 16 residues. In DNA, the CDR3 is TGCGCCAGCACCCTTAGGGGTGGAAGCTCCTACAATGAGCAGTTCTTC. This translates into CASTLRGGSSYNEQFF.

The chain has TRBV5-1 and TRBJ2-2; tentative D call: TRBD2 (6 bases). The CDR3 contains 17 residues. V lost 0 bases, J lost 1 base, and 13 bases lay in between. Germline V lookup: CDR1 SGHRS, CDR2 YFSETQ. CDR3 in amino acids: CASSLDPSVQNTGELFF. The CDR3, as DNA: TGCGCCAGCAGCTTGGACCCTAGCGTTCAGAACACCGGGGAGCTGTTTTTT.

The V call is TRBV2, the J call TRBJ1-1, with D maybe TRBD1 (5 bases). This CDR3 has 11 amino acids. Germline V CDR1 and CDR2: SNHLY, FYNNEI. Between the trimmed V and J ends, which lost 8 bases and 1 base, there was a span of 5 bases. The CDR3 loop is CASGQNTEAFF. DNA of the CDR3: TGTGCCAGCGGACAGAACACTGAAGCTTTCTTT. The variable domain in full, with the rest retrieved from reference TRBV2 and TRBJ1-1, is EPEVTQTPSHQVTQMGQEVILRCVPISNHLYFYWYRQILGQKVEFLVSFYNNEISEKSEIFDDQFSVERPDGSNFTLKIRSTKLEDSAMYFCASGQNTEAFFGQGTRLTVV.

The chain uses TRBV18 and TRBJ2-3; D may be TRBD2 (5 bases). V was pared by 3 bases and J by 14 bases, with 15 bases between. Germline V CDR1 and CDR2: KGHSH, LQKENI. The CDR3 totals 12 residues. The CDR3 sequence is CASSPDSLRGYF. CDR3 coding DNA: TGTGCCAGCTCACCGGACTCACTTAGAGGGTATTTT.

V gene TRBV5-5 combines with J gene TRBJ2-3; 8 bases fit TRBD2. The CDR3 sequence is 16 residues long. With 4 bases clipped from V and 2 bases from J, the junction kept 9 bases outside the gene matches. Germline CDR1 SGHKS, CDR2 YYEKEE (reference sequence). CDR3 DNA sequence: TGTGCCAGCAGCCCGGGCGGACTAGCTGACACAGATACGCAGTATTTT. It translates to CASSPGGLADTDTQYF.

As to this clone: At one end the junction does not follow the germline gene, possibly because of a read error. V usage is TRBV5-4 and J usage is TRBJ1-6; no firm D call. Germline V gives CDR1 SGHNT, CDR2 YYREEE (reference sequence). The CDR3 is 16 amino acids. The CDR3 DNA reads TGTGCCAGCAGCTTGGGAGGCTTAGAGGGAAATTCGCCCCTCCACTTT. Translating gives CASSLGGLEGNSPLHF. The full variable domain, its missing parts supplied by reference TRBV5-4 and TRBJ1-6, is ETGVTQSPTHLIKTRGQQVTLRCSSQSGHNTVSWYQQALGQGPQFIFQYYREEENGRGNFPPRFSGLQFPNYSSELNVNALELDDSALYLCASSLGGLEGNSPLHFGNGTRLTVT.

V gene TRBV7-8 combines with J gene TRBJ1-1; the D is unclear. The germline CDR1 and CDR2 sequences are SGHVS and FQNEAQ. The V end lost 5 bases, the J end lost 7 bases, and 14 bases lay between the germline ends. This CDR3 region has 13 residues. CDR3 coding DNA: TGTGCCAGCAGCGTCCAGCTCGGGAGTGAAGCTTTCTTT. Translation: CASSVQLGSEAFF.

J is TRBJ1-2 and V is TRBV5-1; 12 bases are a match to TRBD1. Trimming cost V 1 base and J 7 bases; bases outside gene matches: 2. The germline V gene has CDR1 SGHRS and CDR2 YFSETQ. The CDR3 has 14 amino acids. DNA of the CDR3: TGCGCCAGCAGCTTGTCGGGACAGGGGGCTGGCTACACCTTC. Residues: CASSLSGQGAGYTF.

This clone was counted only a few times. This chain uses TRBV5-1 with TRBJ2-7, with 11 nucleotides matching TRBD2. Per germline, CDR1 SGHRS and CDR2 YFSETQ. Unmatched junction bases numbered 3, after V lost 4 bases and J lost 0 bases. CDR3 size: 15 residues. CDR3 nucleotide sequence: TGCGCCAGCAGCCTCGGACTAGCGGGCTCCTACGAGCAGTACTTC. This sequence encodes CASSLGLAGSYEQYF.

The chain has TRBV18 and TRBJ2-1, with D possibly TRBD1 on 7 matching bases. The CDR3 is 16 amino acids. From germline, CDR1 is KGHSH and CDR2 LQKENI. Trimming stripped 5 bases from V and 1 base from J, with 15 bases between. In DNA form, the CDR3 reads TGTGCCAGCTCAGCATCGCAGGGGGGTTCCTACAATGAGCAGTTCTTC. As protein: CASSASQGGSYNEQFF.

The rearrangement links TRBV28 to TRBJ2-7; 7 nucleotides match TRBD1. V gave up 5 bases and J gave up 2 bases; unmatched junction bases: 6. The CDR3 has 14 amino acids. Germline CDR1 MDHEN, CDR2 SYDVKM. The CDR3 region is CASSPGQAPYEQYF. DNA for the CDR3: TGTGCCAGCAGTCCTGGACAGGCCCCCTACGAGCAGTACTTC.

V and J are TRBV29-1 and TRBJ1-2; 7 positions agree with TRBD1. V lost 3 bases, J lost 2 bases, and 15 bases stayed unmatched. The CDR3 is 17 amino acids. Germline CDR1 SQVTM, CDR2 ANQGSEA. The CDR3 bases are TGCAGCGTTGACCATCGGACAGGCCGAGTTGCCAACTATGGCTACACCTTC. This encodes CSVDHRTGRVANYGYTF.

This clone has more than one count but fewer than ten. The chain is built from TRBV5-1 and TRBJ2-7; 9 nucleotides match TRBD1. Per the germline V gene, CDR1 is SGHRS and CDR2 is YFSETQ. With V trimmed by 3 bases and J by 5 bases, 6 bases remained unmatched. The CDR3 runs 14 residues. The CDR3 here is CASSSRDRAHEQYF. The CDR3 DNA sequence: TGCGCCAGCAGCTCGAGGGACAGGGCCCACGAGCAGTACTTC.

This clone has just one count. The chain has TRBV28 and TRBJ2-7; tentative D call: TRBD2 (5 bases). V lost 6 bases to trimming and J lost 3 bases, with 6 bases between them. Germline CDR1 MDHEN, CDR2 SYDVKM. This CDR3 contains 11 residues. The DNA for the CDR3 is TGTGCCAGCAGGGAGGACTACGAGCAGTACTTC. Its translation is CASREDYEQYF.

V gene TRBV6-5 combines with J gene TRBJ1-3; perhaps TRBD1 as D (6 bases). CDR3 size: 14 residues. Germline assignment: CDR1 MNHEY and CDR2 SVGAGI. V was cut by 8 bases and J by 4 bases, with 15 bases left in between. CDR3 amino acids: CASFQGDTGNTIYF. The CDR3 DNA follows: TGTGCCAGCTTCCAAGGGGACACAGGAAACACCATATATTTT.

The genes are TRBV6-5 and TRBJ1-2, with D uncertain. CDR3 length: 16 amino acids. Germline-derived CDR1 and CDR2 are MNHEY and SVGAGI. Trimming shortened V by 0 bases and J by 0 bases, and 11 bases separated the two germline ends. CDR3 sequence: CASSYSKGGANYGYTF. The CDR3 region has the DNA TGTGCCAGCAGTTACTCGAAAGGTGGAGCTAACTATGGCTACACCTTC.

The chain recombines TRBV28 with TRBJ2-1, with 7 bases aligning to TRBD2. Germline CDR1 MDHEN, CDR2 SYDVKM. CDR3 length: 18 amino acids. The V and J ends lost 2 bases and 4 bases, in that order; junction bases with no gene match: 14. CDR3 nucleotides: TGTGCCAGCAGTTTAGTGGCGGGAGCGCAGAGACTTTACAATGAGCAGTTCTTC. Protein sequence: CASSLVAGAQRLYNEQFF.

This chain joins TRBV3-1 (or the pseudogene TRBV3-2) and TRBJ2-3; the D is unclear. In germline, CDR1 is LGHDT, CDR2 YNNKEL (reference sequence). CDR3 size: 12 residues. Deletions cut 1 base from V and 6 bases from J, with 5 bases between. The CDR3 DNA reads as TGTGCCAGCAGCCAAGTCGTGGATACGCAGTATTTT. This gives the protein CASSQVVDTQYF.